This TCR beta chain was found in a study of cytomegalovirus exposure and HLA in healthy donors. Background on the study: Most donors, roughly 77% of several hundred genotyped, fell in the Caucasian-associated ancestry cluster. Study outcomes and limitations: For cytomegalovirus status, the classifier reportedly gave diagnoses with high specificity and sensitivity.

PCR used 60 Vbeta primers and 13 Jbeta primers. Some clones are missing from TCRdb's copy, which holds only in-frame ones; the method was immunoSEQ multiplex PCR. The sample lists tens of thousands of clones; about 79% were seen once. With regard to this clone: Its cognate antigen is unknown.

The length of the CDR3 is 16 residues. V trimming: 0 bases; J trimming: 4 bases; junction bases outside the gene matches: 3. Looked up from germline, CDR1 is SGDLS and CDR2 is YYNGEE. The rearrangement uses TRBV9 and TRBJ2-1; TRBD2 aligns across 11 bases. Sequencing was carried out using PBMCs. The clonotype was recovered from a male donor in good health and CMV-seropositive. The CDR3 reads CASSVELAGGYNEQFF. CDR3 nucleotide sequence: TGTGCCAGCAGCGTAGAGCTAGCGGGAGGATACAATGAGCAGTTCTTC.